Listed below are T cell receptor beta chains from one sample, sequenced in a study of radiotherapy plus CTLA-4 blockade in lung cancer. Method: immunoSEQ multiplex PCR; TCRdb's copy keeps in-frame clones and lacks some. The table includes 95,000 to 150,000 clones, approximately 90% detected once. Specimen: peripheral blood, collected from a patient treated with radiotherapy plus ipilimumab. The origin of the receptors is a human donor with non-small cell lung cancer that progressed on radiotherapy plus ipilimumab. Both conserved end residues are part of each CDR3. The order of the fields is V gene, D gene, clone size, J gene, CDR3 protein, CDR3 DNA. A D gene is named only where the DNA matches it firmly. A clone size is listed for some rows: how often the clone was seen (once, few, many), or a class if it is expanded.

v_gene: TRBV25-1; d_gene: TRBD2; abundance: -; j_gene: TRBJ2-3; CDR3aa: CASSEASGISDTQYF; CDR3nt: TGTGCCAGCAGTGAGGCTAGCGGGATATCAGATACGCAGTATTTT
v_gene: TRBV19; d_gene: -; abundance: -; j_gene: TRBJ1-2; CDR3aa: CASSNSPDSGGYTF; CDR3nt: TGTGCCAGTTCGAACTCCCCAGACTCGGGGGGCTACACCTTC
v_gene: TRBV6-1; d_gene: TRBD2; abundance: -; j_gene: TRBJ2-4; CDR3aa: CASSESLAGDRIQYF; CDR3nt: TGTGCCAGCAGCGAGAGTCTAGCGGGGGACCGTATTCAGTACTTC
v_gene: TRBV30; d_gene: -; abundance: -; j_gene: TRBJ1-4; CDR3aa: CAYRRIFHEKLFF; CDR3nt: TGTGCCTACCGACGGATTTTCCATGAAAAACTGTTTTTT
v_gene: TRBV5-8; d_gene: -; abundance: -; j_gene: TRBJ2-1; CDR3aa: CASSLYGQRYNEQFF; CDR3nt: TGTGCCAGCAGCTTGTACGGTCAGAGATACAATGAGCAGTTCTTC
v_gene: TRBV14; d_gene: -; abundance: -; j_gene: TRBJ2-3; CDR3aa: CASSQVLDNWVDTQYF; CDR3nt: TGTGCCAGCAGCCAAGTCTTAGACAATTGGGTGGATACGCAGTATTTT
v_gene: TRBV7-8; d_gene: TRBD1; abundance: -; j_gene: TRBJ1-5; CDR3aa: CASSLLADRGNQPQHF; CDR3nt: TGTGCCAGCAGCCTACTAGCCGACAGGGGCAATCAGCCCCAGCATTTT
v_gene: TRBV5-1; d_gene: -; abundance: once; j_gene: TRBJ1-4; CDR3aa: CASSRGGEWEKLFF; CDR3nt: TGCGCCAGCAGCCGAGGAGGGGAGTGGGAAAAACTGTTTTTT
v_gene: TRBV9; d_gene: -; abundance: -; j_gene: TRBJ2-2; CDR3aa: CASSIPGPTHTGELFF; CDR3nt: TGTGCCAGCAGCATACCGGGACCGACCCACACCGGGGAGCTGTTTTTT
v_gene: TRBV5-1; d_gene: TRBD2; abundance: -; j_gene: TRBJ2-1; CDR3aa: CASSLGLAGLNEQFF; CDR3nt: TGCGCCAGCAGCTTGGGACTAGCGGGTCTAAATGAGCAGTTCTTC
v_gene: TRBV15; d_gene: -; abundance: -; j_gene: TRBJ1-4; CDR3aa: CATSRGVSRSTNEKLFF; CDR3nt: TGTGCCACCAGCAGAGGGGTCTCAAGATCAACTAATGAAAAACTGTTTTTT
v_gene: TRBV6-5; d_gene: -; abundance: -; j_gene: TRBJ2-6; CDR3aa: CASRQFTGANVLTF; CDR3nt: TGTGCCAGCAGGCAGTTTACCGGGGCCAACGTCCTGACTTTC
v_gene: TRBV11-2; d_gene: -; abundance: -; j_gene: TRBJ1-1; CDR3aa: CASSLSSDTEAFF; CDR3nt: TGTGCCAGCAGCTTGAGTTCCGACACTGAAGCTTTCTTT
v_gene: TRBV19; d_gene: -; abundance: -; j_gene: TRBJ1-2; CDR3aa: CASSIGPFYGYTF; CDR3nt: TGTGCCAGTAGTATAGGACCTTTCTATGGCTACACCTTC
v_gene: TRBV11-2; d_gene: -; abundance: -; j_gene: TRBJ2-5; CDR3aa: CASSPDSRRPQETQYF; CDR3nt: TGTGCCAGCAGCCCCGATTCGCGGAGGCCCCAAGAGACCCAGTACTTC
v_gene: TRBV6-5; d_gene: TRBD1; abundance: -; j_gene: TRBJ1-5; CDR3aa: CASSPGGSQPQHF; CDR3nt: TGTGCCAGCAGTCCAGGGGGCAGCCAGCCCCAGCATTTT
v_gene: TRBV7-3; d_gene: -; abundance: once; j_gene: TRBJ2-1; CDR3aa: CASSQVDSSYNEQFF; CDR3nt: TGTGCCAGCAGTCAAGTCGATAGCTCCTACAATGAGCAGTTCTTC
v_gene: TRBV6-5; d_gene: TRBD1; abundance: -; j_gene: TRBJ2-7; CDR3aa: CASRPGTGAPYEQYF; CDR3nt: TGTGCCAGCAGACCTGGGACAGGCGCACCCTACGAGCAGTACTTC
v_gene: TRBV6-1; d_gene: -; abundance: -; j_gene: TRBJ2-1; CDR3aa: CASSELASYNEQFF; CDR3nt: TGTGCCAGCAGTGAACTAGCGAGCTACAATGAGCAGTTCTTC
v_gene: TRBV5-1; d_gene: TRBD1; abundance: -; j_gene: TRBJ2-1; CDR3aa: CASSPTGGNEQFF; CDR3nt: TGCGCCAGCAGTCCCACAGGGGGCAATGAGCAGTTCTTC
v_gene: TRBV2; d_gene: -; abundance: -; j_gene: TRBJ2-3; CDR3aa: CASSVLSRDTQYF; CDR3nt: TGTGCCAGCAGTGTTTTAAGTCGGGATACGCAGTATTTT
v_gene: TRBV18; d_gene: -; abundance: -; j_gene: TRBJ2-4; CDR3aa: CASSPVRGLGTKNIQYF; CDR3nt: TGTGCCAGCTCACCCGTTAGAGGCCTGGGGACCAAAAACATTCAGTACTTC
v_gene: TRBV6-1; d_gene: -; abundance: -; j_gene: TRBJ2-3; CDR3aa: CASSESTDTQYF; CDR3nt: TGTGCCAGCAGTGAGAGCACAGATACGCAGTATTTT
v_gene: TRBV30; d_gene: -; abundance: -; j_gene: TRBJ2-1; CDR3aa: CAWSPTGPSYNEQFF; CDR3nt: TGTGCCTGGAGTCCGACCGGCCCCTCCTACAATGAGCAGTTCTTC